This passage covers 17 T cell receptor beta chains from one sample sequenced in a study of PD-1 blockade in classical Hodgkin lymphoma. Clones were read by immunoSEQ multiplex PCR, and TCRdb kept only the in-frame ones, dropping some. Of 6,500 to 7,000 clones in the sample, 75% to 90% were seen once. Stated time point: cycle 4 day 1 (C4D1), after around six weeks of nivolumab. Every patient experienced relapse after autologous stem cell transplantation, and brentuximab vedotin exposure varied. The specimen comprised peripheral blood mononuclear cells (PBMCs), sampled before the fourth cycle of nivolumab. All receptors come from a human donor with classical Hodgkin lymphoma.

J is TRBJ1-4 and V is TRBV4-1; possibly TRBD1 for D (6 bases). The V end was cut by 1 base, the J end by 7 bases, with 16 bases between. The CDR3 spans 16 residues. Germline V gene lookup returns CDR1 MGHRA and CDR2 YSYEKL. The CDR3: CASSQGLARGREKLFF. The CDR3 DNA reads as TGCGCCAGCAGCCAAGGGCTGGCCAGGGGTCGTGAAAAACTGTTTTTT.

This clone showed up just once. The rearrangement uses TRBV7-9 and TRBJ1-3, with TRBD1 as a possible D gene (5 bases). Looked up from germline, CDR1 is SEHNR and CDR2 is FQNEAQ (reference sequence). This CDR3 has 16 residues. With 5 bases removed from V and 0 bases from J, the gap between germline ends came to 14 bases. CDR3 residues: CASSADMMSSGNTIYF. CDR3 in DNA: TGTGCCAGCAGCGCGGACATGATGAGCTCTGGAAACACCATATATTTT.

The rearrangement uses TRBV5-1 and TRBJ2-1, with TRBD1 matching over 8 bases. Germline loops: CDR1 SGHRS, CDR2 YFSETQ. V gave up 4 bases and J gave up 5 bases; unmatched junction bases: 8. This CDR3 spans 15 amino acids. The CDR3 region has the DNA TGCGCCAGCAGCCCCTGGGGACAGGCCAACAATGAGCAGTTCTTC. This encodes CASSPWGQANNEQFF.

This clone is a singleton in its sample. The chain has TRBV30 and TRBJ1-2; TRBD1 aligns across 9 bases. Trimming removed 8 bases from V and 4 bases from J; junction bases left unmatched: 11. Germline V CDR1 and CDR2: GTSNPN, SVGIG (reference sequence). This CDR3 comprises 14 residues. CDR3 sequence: CAGTKQGATYGYTF. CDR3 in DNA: TGTGCCGGTACAAAACAGGGGGCGACCTATGGCTACACCTTC.

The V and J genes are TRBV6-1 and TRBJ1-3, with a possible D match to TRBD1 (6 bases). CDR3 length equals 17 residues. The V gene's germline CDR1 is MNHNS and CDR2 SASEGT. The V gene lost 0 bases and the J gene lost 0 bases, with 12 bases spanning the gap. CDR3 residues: CASSEAHGGSSGNTIYF. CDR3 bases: TGTGCCAGCAGTGAAGCGCACGGGGGCTCCTCTGGAAACACCATATATTTT.

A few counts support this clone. CDR3: CASSLDSVYGYTF. CDR3 DNA: TGCGCCAGCAGCTTGGACAGCGTCTATGGCTACACCTTC. The chain couples TRBV5-1 to TRBJ1-2, with D uncertain. The V gene lost 0 bases and the J gene lost 4 bases, with 7 bases spanning the gap. Germline V lookup: CDR1 SGHRS, CDR2 YFSETQ. The CDR3 has 13 residues. The full variable domain, in which reference TRBV5-1 and TRBJ1-2 provide the parts outside the CDR3, is KAGVTQTPRYLIKTRGQQVTLSCSPISGHRSVSWYQQTPGQGLQFLFEYFSETQRNKGNFPGRFSGRQFSNSRSEMNVSTLELGDSALYLCASSLDSVYGYTFGSGTRLTVV.

The CDR3 sequence is CASSPAWGDGANVLTF. The CDR3 bases are TGTGCCAGCTCACCGGCCTGGGGGGATGGGGCCAACGTCCTGACTTTC. V and J are TRBV18 and TRBJ2-6; D might be TRBD2 (6 bases). This CDR3 comprises 16 residues. The germline gives CDR1 KGHSH, CDR2 LQKENI. Deletions cut 3 bases from V and 3 bases from J, with 12 bases between. Supplemented by reference TRBV18 and TRBJ2-6, the full variable domain reads NAGVMQNPRHLVRRRGQEARLRCSPMKGHSHVYWYRQLPEEGLKFMVYLQKENIIDESGMPKERFSAEFPKEGPSILRIQQVVRGDSAAYFCASSPAWGDGANVLTFGAGSRLTVL.

CDR3 nucleotides: TGTGCCAGCAGTGAAATAGCGGGGTCCTACAATGAGCAGTTCTTC. It yields the protein CASSEIAGSYNEQFF. The rearrangement links TRBV6-1 to TRBJ2-1; 8 bases fit TRBD2. The ends lost 2 bases at V and 1 base at J; junction bases unmatched: 1. Germline assignment: CDR1 MNHNS and CDR2 SASEGT. The CDR3 contains 15 residues.

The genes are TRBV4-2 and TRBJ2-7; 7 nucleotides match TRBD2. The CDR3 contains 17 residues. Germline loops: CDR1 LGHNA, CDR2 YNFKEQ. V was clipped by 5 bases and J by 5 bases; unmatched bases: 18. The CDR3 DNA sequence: TGTGCCAGCAGCTATGATACCTTAGAGCGGGGAGGCCACGAGCAGTACGTC. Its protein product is CASSYDTLERGGHEQYV.

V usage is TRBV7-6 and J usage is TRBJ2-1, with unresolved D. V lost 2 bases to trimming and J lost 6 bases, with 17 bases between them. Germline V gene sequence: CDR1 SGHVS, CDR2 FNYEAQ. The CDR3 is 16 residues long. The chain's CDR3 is CASSLRSEGRANEQFF. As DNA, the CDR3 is TGTGCCAGCAGCTTAAGGTCAGAAGGAAGGGCCAATGAGCAGTTCTTC. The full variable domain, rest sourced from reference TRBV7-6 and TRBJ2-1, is GAGVSQSPRYKVTKRGQDVALRCDPISGHVSLYWYRQALGQGPEFLTYFNYEAQQDKSGLPNDRFSAERPEGSISTLTIQRTEQRDSAMYRCASSLRSEGRANEQFFGPGTRLTVL.

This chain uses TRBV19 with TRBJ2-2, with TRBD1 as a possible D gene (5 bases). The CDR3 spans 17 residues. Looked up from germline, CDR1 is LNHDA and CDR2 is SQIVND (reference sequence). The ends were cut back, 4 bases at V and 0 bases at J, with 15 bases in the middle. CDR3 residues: CASSTYLDNPNTGELFF. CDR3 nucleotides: TGTGCCAGTAGTACCTACTTGGACAACCCGAACACCGGGGAGCTGTTTTTT.

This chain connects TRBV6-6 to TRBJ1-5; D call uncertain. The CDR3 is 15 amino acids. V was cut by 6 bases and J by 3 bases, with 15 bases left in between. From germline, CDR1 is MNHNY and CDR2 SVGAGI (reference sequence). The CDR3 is CASSNTVRHNQPQHF. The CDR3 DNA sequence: TGTGCCAGCAGCAATACAGTAAGGCACAATCAGCCCCAGCATTTT.

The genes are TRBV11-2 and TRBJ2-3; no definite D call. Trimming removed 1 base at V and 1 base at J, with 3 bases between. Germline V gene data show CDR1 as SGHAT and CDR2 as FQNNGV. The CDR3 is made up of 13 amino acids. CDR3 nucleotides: TGTGCCAGCAGCTTAGGTCGCACAGATACGCAGTATTTT. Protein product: CASSLGRTDTQYF.

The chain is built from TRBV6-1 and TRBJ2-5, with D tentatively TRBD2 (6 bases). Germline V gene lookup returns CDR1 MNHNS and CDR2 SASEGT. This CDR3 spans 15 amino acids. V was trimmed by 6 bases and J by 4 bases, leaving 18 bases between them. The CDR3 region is CASRTTPLGGETQYF. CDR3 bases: TGTGCCAGCAGGACGACACCTTTGGGGGGAGAGACCCAGTACTTC.

This chain's CDR3 is CASSLIDSNYGYTF. CDR3 nucleotide sequence: TGTGCCAGCAGCCTGATCGACAGTAACTATGGCTACACCTTC. The gene calls are TRBV5-6 and TRBJ1-2, with D maybe TRBD1 (5 bases). Trimming stripped 4 bases from V and 1 base from J, with 11 bases between. The CDR3 runs 14 residues. Germline V gene data show CDR1 as SGHDT and CDR2 as YYEEEE. The full variable domain, its missing parts supplied by reference TRBV5-6 and TRBJ1-2, is DAGVTQSPTHLIKTRGQQVTLRCSPKSGHDTVSWYQQALGQGPQFIFQYYEEEERQRGNFPDRFSGHQFPNYSSELNVNALLLGDSALYLCASSLIDSNYGYTFGSGTRLTVV.

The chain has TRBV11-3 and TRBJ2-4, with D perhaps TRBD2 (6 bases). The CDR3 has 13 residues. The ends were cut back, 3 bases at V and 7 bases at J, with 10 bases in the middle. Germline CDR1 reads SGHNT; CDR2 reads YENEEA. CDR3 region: CASSFRLENIQYF. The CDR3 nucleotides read TGTGCCAGCAGCTTCCGACTAGAGAACATTCAGTACTTC.

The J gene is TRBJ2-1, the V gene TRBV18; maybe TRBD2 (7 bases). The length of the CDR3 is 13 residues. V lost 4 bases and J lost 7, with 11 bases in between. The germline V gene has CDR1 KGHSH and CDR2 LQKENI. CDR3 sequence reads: CASSRGGVNEQFF. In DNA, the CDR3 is TGTGCCAGCTCACGCGGGGGCGTTAATGAGCAGTTCTTC.